This T cell receptor beta chain originates from a study of T cell repertoires in cytomegalovirus infection. This clonotype was seen once. Its antigen is unidentified. Germline CDR1 is SEHNR and CDR2 is FQNEAQ (reference sequence). V trimming: 4 bases; J trimming: 1 base; junction bases outside the gene matches: 9. CDR3 size: 18 residues. TCRdb ran MiXCR on the reads and lists one entry per CDR3 protein. The sample lists about 470,000 distinct CDR3 sequences, approximately 46% occurring once. Broader study findings: Using cumulative public TCR beta family frequency, the authors identified those who carried CMV together with the relevant HLA. Ex vivo, HLA-C-restricted CMV-specific TCR beta clonotypes prevailed over the rest of the response.

Sequencing used cultured PBMCs, obtained from culture after CMV antigen stimulation. The origin of this receptor is a human donor in good health (CMV status not recorded). Some clones in this sample may be carry-over from other donors' samples. This chain joins TRBV7-9 and TRBJ2-6, with 8 positions matching TRBD2. As DNA, the CDR3 is TGTGCCAGCAGCTCATTTGGACGCGGGAGGTCTGGGGCCAACGTCCTGACTTTC. Protein: CASSSFGRGRSGANVLTF.